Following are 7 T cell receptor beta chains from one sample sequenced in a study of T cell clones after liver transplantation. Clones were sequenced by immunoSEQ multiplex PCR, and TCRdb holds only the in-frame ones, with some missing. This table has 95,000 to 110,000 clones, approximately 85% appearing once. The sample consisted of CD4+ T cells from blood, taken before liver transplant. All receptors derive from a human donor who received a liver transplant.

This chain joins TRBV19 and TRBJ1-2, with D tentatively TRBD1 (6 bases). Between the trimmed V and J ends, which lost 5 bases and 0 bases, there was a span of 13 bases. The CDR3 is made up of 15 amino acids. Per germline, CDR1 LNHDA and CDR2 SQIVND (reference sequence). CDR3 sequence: CASSFPTGTNYGYTF. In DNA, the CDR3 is TGTGCCAGTAGTTTCCCGACAGGAACTAACTATGGCTACACCTTC.

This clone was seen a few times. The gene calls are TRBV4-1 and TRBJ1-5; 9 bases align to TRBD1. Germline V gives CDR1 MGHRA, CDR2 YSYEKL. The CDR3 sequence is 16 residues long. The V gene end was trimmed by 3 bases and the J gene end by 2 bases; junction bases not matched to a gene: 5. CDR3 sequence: CASSQGDRAGNQPQHF. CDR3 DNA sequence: TGCGCCAGCAGCCAGGGGGACAGGGCCGGCAATCAGCCCCAGCATTTT.

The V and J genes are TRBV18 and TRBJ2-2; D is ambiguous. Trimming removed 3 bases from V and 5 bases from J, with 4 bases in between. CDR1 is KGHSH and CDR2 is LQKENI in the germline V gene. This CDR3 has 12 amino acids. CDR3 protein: CASSPWTGELFF. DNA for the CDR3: TGTGCCAGCTCACCCTGGACCGGGGAGCTGTTTTTT. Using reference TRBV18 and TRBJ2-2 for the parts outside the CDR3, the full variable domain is NAGVMQNPRHLVRRRGQEARLRCSPMKGHSHVYWYRQLPEEGLKFMVYLQKENIIDESGMPKERFSAEFPKEGPSILRIQQVVRGDSAAYFCASSPWTGELFFGEGSRLTVL.

The CDR3 region is CATMYGSGANVLTF. The DNA of the CDR3 is TGTGCCACCATGTATGGCTCTGGGGCCAACGTCCTGACTTTC. V usage is TRBV19 and J usage is TRBJ2-6; D gene uncertain. The V end was cut by 10 bases, the J end by 0 bases, with 10 bases between. CDR1 and CDR2 from the germline V gene are LNHDA and SQIVND (reference sequence). The length of the CDR3 is 14 residues. Drawing the rest from reference TRBV19 and TRBJ2-6, the complete variable domain is DGGITQSPKYLFRKEGQNVTLSCEQNLNHDAMYWYRQDPGQGLRLIYYSQIVNDFQKGDIAEGYSVSREKKESFPLTVTSAQKNPTAFYLCATMYGSGANVLTFGAGSRLTVL.

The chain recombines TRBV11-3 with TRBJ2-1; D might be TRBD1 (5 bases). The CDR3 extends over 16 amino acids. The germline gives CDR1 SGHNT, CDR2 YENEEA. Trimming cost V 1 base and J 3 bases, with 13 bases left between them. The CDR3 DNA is TGTGCCAGCAGCTTAGCCAGTCAAAGGGGCTACAATGAGCAGTTCTTC. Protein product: CASSLASQRGYNEQFF.

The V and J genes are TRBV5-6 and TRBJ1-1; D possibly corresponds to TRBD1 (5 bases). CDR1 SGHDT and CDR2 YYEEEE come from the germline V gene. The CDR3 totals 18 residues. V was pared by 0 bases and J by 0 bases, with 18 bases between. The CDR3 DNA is TGTGCCAGCAGCTTGGCTTTTTTTGCAGGACAAGTGAACACTGAAGCTTTCTTT. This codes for CASSLAFFAGQVNTEAFF. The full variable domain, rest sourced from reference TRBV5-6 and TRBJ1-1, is DAGVTQSPTHLIKTRGQQVTLRCSPKSGHDTVSWYQQALGQGPQFIFQYYEEEERQRGNFPDRFSGHQFPNYSSELNVNALLLGDSALYLCASSLAFFAGQVNTEAFFGQGTRLTVV.

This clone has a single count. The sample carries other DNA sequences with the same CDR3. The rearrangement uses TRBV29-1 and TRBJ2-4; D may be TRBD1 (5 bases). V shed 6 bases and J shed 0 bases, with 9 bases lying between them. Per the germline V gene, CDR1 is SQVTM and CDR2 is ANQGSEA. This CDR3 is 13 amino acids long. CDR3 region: CSVQGIAKNIQYF. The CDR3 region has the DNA TGCAGCGTCCAGGGCATAGCCAAAAACATTCAGTACTTC.